These 30 T cell receptor beta chains share one sample of origin, sequenced in a study of cytomegalovirus exposure and HLA in healthy donors. The PCR ran on 60 Vbeta and 13 Jbeta primers. Sequenced by immunoSEQ multiplex PCR; TCRdb stores in-frame clones only, minus some. The top ten clones hold around 14% of a sample with approximately 150,000 clones, 75% to 85% of them seen once. Sequencing was done on a sample of PBMCs. The receptors were gathered from a woman in her fifties or sixties in good health and CMV-seropositive.

The J gene is TRBJ1-5, the V gene TRBV6-1; D is ambiguous. The CDR3 runs 14 residues. Trimming pared 7 bases from V and 4 bases from J, leaving 14 bases between. Germline CDR1 MNHNS, CDR2 SASEGT. CDR3 sequence: CASTEAGRNQPQHF. The DNA of the CDR3 is TGTGCCAGCACTGAGGCAGGCCGGAATCAGCCCCAGCATTTT.

The chain is built from TRBV5-1 and TRBJ1-2; D perhaps matches TRBD1 (5 bases). Between the trimmed V and J ends, which lost 0 bases and 6 bases, there was a span of 18 bases. This CDR3 comprises 16 residues. The germline CDR1 and CDR2 sequences are SGHRS and YFSETQ. This chain's CDR3 is CASSLVVQGGKNGYTF. In DNA, the CDR3 is TGCGCCAGCAGCTTGGTGGTTCAGGGTGGAAAGAATGGCTACACCTTC. The full variable domain, in which reference TRBV5-1 and TRBJ1-2 provide the parts outside the CDR3, is KAGVTQTPRYLIKTRGQQVTLSCSPISGHRSVSWYQQTPGQGLQFLFEYFSETQRNKGNFPGRFSGRQFSNSRSEMNVSTLELGDSALYLCASSLVVQGGKNGYTFGSGTRLTVV.

The chain recombines TRBV10-3 with TRBJ1-2; D perhaps matches TRBD1 (5 bases). V was shortened by 2 bases and J by 5 bases, with 12 bases between the two germline ends. The CDR3 is made up of 14 amino acids. From germline, CDR1 is ENHRY and CDR2 SYGVKD. CDR3 DNA: TGTGCCATCAGTGAGCCTCAGGGTTTATATGGCTACACCTTC. It specifies CAISEPQGLYGYTF.

CDR3: CASSRLAGSAGELFF. In DNA, the CDR3 is TGTGCCAGCAGCCGACTAGCGGGGTCCGCCGGGGAGCTGTTTTTT. This rearrangement joins TRBV7-3 to TRBJ2-2; 11 nucleotides line up with TRBD2. The CDR3 runs 15 residues. Looked up from germline, CDR1 is SGHTA and CDR2 is FQGTGA. V lost 5 bases and J lost 6; bases outside the gene matches: 5.

The chain combines TRBV6-1 with TRBJ2-3; 8 bases align to TRBD1. Germline V gives CDR1 MNHNS, CDR2 SASEGT. CDR3 size: 16 residues. Trimming at V came to 0 bases and at J to 3 bases, leaving 5 bases not matched to a gene. The CDR3 is CASSEARTGTTDTQYF. For the CDR3, the DNA is TGTGCCAGCAGTGAAGCCAGGACAGGGACGACAGATACGCAGTATTTT.

V and J are TRBV19 and TRBJ1-5; D is ambiguous. The CDR3 has 16 amino acids. Germline V gene sequence: CDR1 LNHDA, CDR2 SQIVND (reference sequence). The V end lost 1 base, the J end lost 9 bases, and 19 bases lay between the germline ends. Here the CDR3 reads CASSIVAEIRHWPQHF. Written as DNA, the CDR3 is TGTGCCAGTAGTATAGTGGCTGAAATCAGGCATTGGCCCCAGCATTTT.

V is TRBV27 and J is TRBJ1-1; 9 bases agree with TRBD1. This CDR3 is built from 13 residues. Looked up from germline, CDR1 is MNHEY and CDR2 is SMNVEV (reference sequence). V lost 6 bases and J lost 4; bases outside the gene matches: 3. CDR3 nucleotides: TGTGCCAGCAGATTGACAGGGGGCACTGAAGCTTTCTTT. Its translation is CASRLTGGTEAFF.

This chain links TRBV4-2 with TRBJ2-1, with a possible D match to TRBD1 (5 bases). The CDR3 is made up of 13 amino acids. V gave up 2 bases and J gave up 8 bases, with 10 bases separating them. The V gene's germline CDR1 is LGHNA and CDR2 YNFKEQ. CDR3 bases: TGTGCCAGCAGCCAACAGGGTACCTATGAGCAGTTCTTC. Protein product: CASSQQGTYEQFF.

The CDR3 region has the DNA TGTGCCAGCACCGTCGGGAGCGGGCGGACCTACGAGCAGTACTTC. Translation gives CASTVGSGRTYEQYF. This rearrangement joins TRBV9 to TRBJ2-7; possibly TRBD2 for D (6 bases). CDR1 is SGDLS, CDR2 YYNGEE, per germline. V was cut by 6 bases and J by 2 bases, with 18 bases left in between. This CDR3 is 15 amino acids long.

The V call is TRBV5-1, the J call TRBJ1-5; perhaps TRBD1 as D (5 bases). Germline loops: CDR1 SGHRS, CDR2 YFSETQ. V shed 3 bases and J shed 2 bases, with 12 bases lying between them. The CDR3 length is 15 residues. CDR3 residues: CASSSGERGNQPQHF. CDR3 in DNA: TGCGCCAGCAGCTCGGGGGAAAGGGGCAATCAGCCCCAGCATTTT.

This clone was detected a few times. This chain joins TRBV2 and TRBJ1-1, with 8 bases that match TRBD1. The length of the CDR3 is 14 residues. The germline gives CDR1 SNHLY, CDR2 FYNNEI. V shed 5 bases, J shed 1 base, and the junction held 3 bases outside the gene matches. For the CDR3, the DNA is TGTGCCAGCAGTTTGGGACAGGAGAACACTGAAGCTTTCTTT. It yields the protein CASSLGQENTEAFF.

The sample holds one count of this clone. This chain connects TRBV6-4 to TRBJ1-2; D remains unclear. Deletions cut 0 bases from V and 8 bases from J, with 10 bases between. Germline V gene data show CDR1 as MRHNA and CDR2 as SNTAGT. The CDR3 is 13 residues long. DNA for the CDR3: TGTGCCAGCAGTGACTCCGGAGGTAGCGGCTACACCTTC. Protein product: CASSDSGGSGYTF.

This clone was seen just once. The chain combines TRBV2 with TRBJ2-1; 9 bases align to TRBD2. Germline V gene sequence: CDR1 SNHLY, CDR2 FYNNEI. This CDR3 region has 16 residues. The trim removed 2 bases at V and 5 bases at J, leaving 7 bases unmatched. The DNA for the CDR3 is TGTGCCAGCAGTGAACGCTGGCTAGCGGGGAACAATGAGCAGTTCTTC. Protein product: CASSERWLAGNNEQFF.

The CDR3, as DNA: TGTGCCAGCAGATGGACAGGGGGCGGCTATGGCTACACCTTC. Protein: CASRWTGGGYGYTF. The chain couples TRBV6-6 to TRBJ1-2; 11 bases map to TRBD1. The CDR3 totals 14 residues. In germline, CDR1 is MNHNY, CDR2 SVGAGI (reference sequence). V lost 6 bases to trimming and J lost 4 bases; unmatched junction nucleotides: 4.

The chain couples TRBV7-9 to TRBJ2-7; a possible D gene is TRBD1 (6 bases). Germline V gene data show CDR1 as SEHNR and CDR2 as FQNEAQ (reference sequence). Trimming removed 5 bases from V and 4 bases from J, with 18 bases in between. This CDR3 is built from 15 residues. The CDR3 DNA follows: TGTGCCAGCAGCCCAGCTATCGGGACATTATACGAGCAGTACTTC. This translates into CASSPAIGTLYEQYF.

The V call is TRBV4-2, the J call TRBJ2-3; D not resolved. CDR3 size: 14 residues. In germline, CDR1 is LGHNA, CDR2 YNFKEQ. Trimming took off 4 bases at V and 2 bases at J, with 10 bases between the two ends. The CDR3 DNA follows: TGTGCCAGCAGCCCTGAGCTACTCACAGATACGCAGTATTTT. Encoded protein: CASSPELLTDTQYF.

The V gene is TRBV2, the J gene TRBJ2-1; 10 positions agree with TRBD2. Unmatched junction bases numbered 8, after V lost 2 bases and J lost 10 bases. Germline CDR1 SNHLY, CDR2 FYNNEI. The CDR3 totals 15 residues. The CDR3 DNA reads as TGTGCCAGCAGTGAATTTGAGCGGGGGGGTGAAGAGCAGTTCTTC. This codes for CASSEFERGGEEQFF.

The chain couples TRBV30 to TRBJ2-1; possibly TRBD2 for D (6 bases). Trimming stripped 5 bases from V and 6 bases from J, with 14 bases between. Germline CDR1 and CDR2: GTSNPN and SVGIG (reference sequence). The length of the CDR3 is 13 residues. The CDR3 sequence: CAWYRGKSNEQFF. CDR3 bases: TGTGCCTGGTACCGGGGGAAGAGCAATGAGCAGTTCTTC. Full variable domain (remainder filled in from reference TRBV30 and TRBJ2-1): SQTIHQWPATLVQPVGSPLSLECTVEGTSNPNLYWYRQAAGRGLQLLFYSVGIGQISSEVPQNLSASRPQDRQFILSSKKLLLSDSGFYLCAWYRGKSNEQFFGPGTRLTVL.

V gene TRBV7-9 combines with J gene TRBJ1-1; no clear D gene. Trimming cost V 4 bases and J 5 bases, with 11 bases left between them. The germline V gene has CDR1 SEHNR and CDR2 FQNEAQ (reference sequence). The length of the CDR3 is 13 residues. The DNA for the CDR3 is TGTGCCAGCAGCTCCGAATGGGAGACTGAAGCTTTCTTT. This translates into CASSSEWETEAFF. The variable domain in full, completed from reference TRBV7-9 and TRBJ1-1, reads DTGVSQNPRHKITKRGQNVTFRCDPISEHNRLYWYRQTLGQGPEFLTYFQNEAQLEKSRLLSDRFSAERPKGSFSTLEIQRTEQGDSAMYLCASSSEWETEAFFGQGTRLTVV.

J is TRBJ1-3 and V is TRBV7-9, with D unresolved. The length of the CDR3 is 10 residues. In germline, CDR1 is SEHNR, CDR2 FQNEAQ (reference sequence). The germline V and J ends were trimmed by 3 bases and 8 bases, with 2 bases remaining between them. The CDR3, as DNA: TGTGCCAGCAGCTTCTACACCATATATTTT. As protein: CASSFYTIYF.

The chain combines TRBV4-1 with TRBJ1-3, with 7 nucleotides matching TRBD1. Germline V lookup: CDR1 MGHRA, CDR2 YSYEKL. There are 16 residues in the CDR3. Germline trimming cut 2 bases from V and 0 bases from J; bases unmatched to any gene: 4. The CDR3: CASSQYRDSSGNTIYF. DNA for the CDR3: TGCGCCAGCAGCCAATACCGGGACAGCTCTGGAAACACCATATATTTT.

The V and J genes are TRBV5-1 and TRBJ2-3; a possible D gene is TRBD2 (6 bases). The V gene's germline CDR1 is SGHRS and CDR2 YFSETQ. This CDR3 is 15 amino acids long. Trimming removed 3 bases from V and 7 bases from J, with 18 bases in between. CDR3 coding DNA: TGCGCCAGCAGCTGGGGAGGAGGGTCGGAGAATACGCAGTATTTT. Amino acids: CASSWGGGSENTQYF.

CDR3 DNA: TGTGCCAGTCTCCGAGGCCCACGCTACACTGAAGCTTTCTTT. It encodes CASLRGPRYTEAFF. The genes are TRBV6-6 and TRBJ1-1, with D unclear. Trimming removed 9 bases from V and 3 bases from J, with 17 bases in between. This CDR3 spans 14 amino acids. Germline values: CDR1 MNHNY, CDR2 SVGAGI (reference sequence).

This clone was seen more than once but under ten times. It is likely a read error, because the conserved phenylalanine at the end of the CDR3 is missing. The limits of the CDR3 on the DNA are not certain, so only TCRdb's listed CDR3 is given. The chain combines TRBV30 with TRBJ2-7; TRBD2, as called in the table, went unchecked against the DNA. The CDR3 extends over 12 residues, inclusive of both ends. CDR1 and CDR2 from the germline V gene are GTSNPN and SVGIG (reference sequence). CDR3 region: CAWGLADYEQSS.

The V call is TRBV11-2, the J call TRBJ1-3, with D unresolved. Germline assignment: CDR1 SGHAT and CDR2 FQNNGV. The CDR3 is 16 amino acids. With 4 bases removed from V and 2 bases from J, the gap between germline ends came to 15 bases. The CDR3 protein is CASSSIGPSAGNTIYF. DNA for the CDR3: TGTGCCAGCAGCTCGATCGGCCCTAGCGCTGGAAACACCATATATTTT.

V and J are TRBV6-4 and TRBJ2-2; D is possibly TRBD1 (5 bases). CDR1 MRHNA and CDR2 SNTAGT come from the germline V gene. The CDR3 is 15 residues long. Deletions cut 3 bases from V and 0 bases from J, with 8 bases between. CDR3 in DNA: TGTGCCAGCAGTGATGACAGTCCGAACACCGGGGAGCTGTTTTTT. It specifies CASSDDSPNTGELFF.

This clone was recorded once. V and J are TRBV7-9 and TRBJ1-2, with D unresolved. CDR1 SEHNR and CDR2 FQNEAQ come from the germline V gene (reference sequence). Trimming cost V 5 bases and J 8 bases, with 12 bases left between them. The CDR3 consists of 12 residues. This CDR3 is CASSLRIKGYTF. The CDR3 nucleotides are TGTGCCAGCAGCCTGCGAATAAAAGGCTACACCTTC.

This clone is a singleton in its sample. The rearrangement joins TRBV19 to TRBJ2-3; a weak D match, TRBD2 (7 bases). The V gene lost 4 bases and the J gene lost 3 bases, with 23 bases spanning the gap. The length of the CDR3 is 18 residues. Germline loops: CDR1 LNHDA, CDR2 SQIVND (reference sequence). CDR3 in amino acids: CASSTPRRRGLLTDTQYF. DNA of the CDR3: TGTGCCAGTAGTACCCCGAGAAGGCGGGGGCTCTTAACAGATACGCAGTATTTT. Drawing the rest from reference TRBV19 and TRBJ2-3, the complete variable domain is DGGITQSPKYLFRKEGQNVTLSCEQNLNHDAMYWYRQDPGQGLRLIYYSQIVNDFQKGDIAEGYSVSREKKESFPLTVTSAQKNPTAFYLCASSTPRRRGLLTDTQYFGPGTRLTVL.

This sequence joins TRBV9 and TRBJ1-1; the match to TRBD1 covers 7 bases. Looked up from germline, CDR1 is SGDLS and CDR2 is YYNGEE. This CDR3 is 13 amino acids long. Germline trimming cut 3 bases from V and 1 base from J; bases unmatched to any gene: 0. The CDR3, as DNA: TGTGCCAGCAGCGGACAGGGGAACACTGAAGCTTTCTTT. It codes for CASSGQGNTEAFF. The complete variable domain, with remaining parts taken from reference TRBV9 and TRBJ1-1, reads DSGVTQTPKHLITATGQRVTLRCSPRSGDLSVYWYQQSLDQGLQFLIQYYNGEERAKGNILERFSAQQFPDLHSELNLSSLELGDSALYFCASSGQGNTEAFFGQGTRLTVV.

Notes on this clone: Other DNA sequences in this specimen translate into the identical CDR3. The chain couples TRBV6-5 to TRBJ2-2; D remains ambiguous. CDR1 is MNHEY, CDR2 SVGAGI, per germline. Trimming stripped 4 bases from V and 4 bases from J, with 4 bases between. The CDR3 has 12 amino acids. The CDR3 reads CASSSLTGELFF. CDR3 sequence (DNA): TGTGCCAGCAGTTCCCTCACCGGGGAGCTGTTTTTT.